Listed below are T cell receptor beta chains from one sample, sequenced in a study of CD8+ T cells in alopecia areata. The table came from immunoSEQ multiplex PCR; TCRdb's copy has only in-frame clones and leaves some out. This table holds approximately 110,000 clones, less than 70% found once. Material: CD4+ T cells sorted from blood, obtained at week 24, from a patient treated with tofacitinib. These receptor sequences come from a human donor with alopecia areata. Each CDR3 is given with its conserved first and last residue. The D gene is left open where the match is weak. Size is stated for part of the rows, as once, few or many counts, or as a class when the clone is expanded.

16,.,TRBV7-2,TRBJ2-2,medium-sized,CASSLTRFANTGELFF,TGTGCCAGCAGCTTAACGCGGTTCGCGAACACCGGGGAGCTGTTTTTT
14,.,TRBV5-1,TRBJ1-1,few,CASSPRRDPTEAFF,TGCGCCAGCAGCCCCCGAAGGGATCCCACTGAAGCTTTCTTT
14,.,TRBV5-1,TRBJ1-4,.,CASSLSEPNEKLFF,TGCGCCAGCAGCTTAAGTGAGCCTAATGAAAAACTGTTTTTT
14,.,TRBV2,TRBJ2-5,.,CATGGAGPQGTQYF,TGTGCAACAGGCGGCGCGGGCCCCCAGGGGACCCAGTACTTC
13,.,TRBV7-9,TRBJ1-5,few,CASSLSRYQPQHF,TGTGCCAGCAGCTTGAGCAGATATCAGCCCCAGCATTTT
13,.,TRBV30,TRBJ2-5,.,CASPGVNQETQYF,TGTGCCTCCCCGGGGGTGAACCAAGAGACCCAGTACTTC
13,.,TRBV30,TRBJ1-6,.,CAWSGGGASPLHF,TGTGCCTGGAGTGGTGGAGGAGCGTCACCCCTCCACTTT
17,.,TRBV23-1,TRBJ1-1,.,CASSQSSGFGMNTEAFF,TGCGCCAGCAGTCAATCATCTGGGTTCGGGATGAACACTGAAGCTTTCTTT
13,.,TRBV18,TRBJ1-2,.,CASSPLREGGYTF,TGTGCCAGCTCACCACTAAGGGAGGGTGGCTACACCTTC
14,.,TRBV30,TRBJ2-7,.,CAWSGQTSSYEQYF,TGTGCCTGGAGTGGACAGACTAGCTCCTACGAGCAGTACTTC
15,TRBD2,TRBV28,TRBJ2-1,.,CASRPLAGGHNEQFF,TGTGCCAGCAGACCTCTAGCGGGGGGACACAATGAGCAGTTCTTC
15,TRBD1,TRBV29-1,TRBJ2-3,few,CSAGRDRGFADTQYF,TGCAGCGCAGGGCGGGACAGGGGTTTCGCAGATACGCAGTATTTT
14,TRBD1,TRBV2,TRBJ1-1,.,CASKQTGRNTEAFF,TGTGCCAGCAAGCAGACAGGGCGGAACACTGAAGCTTTCTTT
14,TRBD1,TRBV29-1,TRBJ1-1,.,CSSRGGTVNTEAFF,TGCAGCTCCAGAGGGGGGACAGTAAACACTGAAGCTTTCTTT
10,.,TRBV20-1,TRBJ2-1,.,CSAEDNEQFF,TGCAGTGCCGAAGACAATGAGCAGTTCTTC
13,.,TRBV29-1,TRBJ1-4,.,CSVGWGRGEKLFF,TGCAGCGTTGGATGGGGGCGCGGTGAAAAACTGTTTTTT
14,.,TRBV5-6,TRBJ2-5,.,CASSLGQIQETQYF,TGTGCCAGCAGCTTGGGACAGATCCAAGAGACCCAGTACTTC
13,.,TRBV29-1,TRBJ1-1,few,CSVARQMNTEAFF,TGCAGCGTTGCTCGACAGATGAACACTGAAGCTTTCTTT
13,TRBD1,TRBV29-1,TRBJ2-1,.,CSARTGAYNEQFF,TGCAGCGCCCGGACAGGCGCCTACAATGAGCAGTTCTTC
13,.,TRBV6-5,TRBJ2-2,.,CAKAGANTGELFF,TGTGCCAAGGCAGGGGCGAACACCGGGGAGCTGTTTTTT
14,.,TRBV7-6,TRBJ2-1,.,CASGPFLSYNEQFF,TGTGCCAGCGGGCCGTTCCTCTCCTACAATGAGCAGTTCTTC
12,.,TRBV30,TRBJ2-1,.,CASSPGPGEQFF,TGTGCCTCCTCGCCTGGGCCGGGTGAGCAGTTCTTC
13,TRBD1,TRBV10-3,TRBJ1-2,.,CATRTGEVDGYTF,TGTGCCACCAGGACAGGGGAGGTCGATGGCTACACCTTC
16,.,TRBV5-1,TRBJ2-7,.,CASSEGSTSSSYEQYF,TGCGCCAGCAGTGAGGGGTCGACAAGCTCTTCCTACGAGCAGTACTTC
13,.,TRBV29-1,TRBJ1-6,.,CSASDGNNSPLHF,TGCAGCGCCTCTGACGGAAATAATTCACCCCTCCACTTT
14,.,TRBV6-5,TRBJ2-3,.,CASSSDAYLDTQYF,TGTGCCAGCAGTTCGGACGCGTACTTAGATACGCAGTATTTT
12,.,TRBV30,TRBJ1-5,.,CAWSVTGQPQHF,TGTGCCTGGAGTGTTACGGGGCAGCCCCAGCATTTT
16,.,TRBV2,TRBJ1-5,.,CASSEAGGRGNQPQHF,TGTGCCAGCAGTGAAGCAGGGGGGAGGGGCAATCAGCCCCAGCATTTT
13,TRBD1,TRBV7-2,TRBJ2-1,.,CASSLATGTELFF,TGTGCCAGCAGCTTGGCCACCGGGACAGAACTGTTCTTC
11,.,TRBV29-1,TRBJ1-2,.,CSVSGNYGYTF,TGCAGCGTGTCAGGGAACTATGGCTACACCTTC
13,.,TRBV9,TRBJ2-3,.,CASSDYRVDTQYF,TGTGCCAGCAGCGACTATCGGGTGGATACGCAGTATTTT
15,TRBD2,TRBV6-4,TRBJ2-1,.,CASSATPGGSGEQFF,TGTGCCAGCAGTGCCACGCCGGGGGGGAGCGGCGAGCAGTTCTTC
14,.,TRBV29-1,TRBJ1-2,.,CSVEDGRAGDGYTF,TGCAGCGTTGAAGATGGACGGGCCGGGGATGGCTACACCTTC
17,TRBD1,TRBV2,TRBJ2-7,few,CASSEERPGQGAYEQYF,TGTGCCAGCAGTGAAGAAAGGCCGGGACAGGGGGCATACGAGCAGTACTTC
17,.,TRBV5-1,TRBJ2-6,few,CASSLAGQVTGANVLTF,TGCGCCAGCAGCTTGGCCGGGCAGGTAACTGGGGCCAACGTCCTGACTTTC
13,.,TRBV7-9,TRBJ1-5,once,CASSSTWDQPQHF,TGTGCCAGCAGCTCCACCTGGGATCAGCCCCAGCATTTT
15,TRBD1,TRBV6-1,TRBJ1-5,few,CASSRTGTAPKTQHF,TGTGCCAGCAGCCGAACCGGGACAGCCCCAAAGACCCAGCATTTT
15,TRBD2,TRBV15,TRBJ2-3,.,CATSREGGITDTQYF,TGTGCCACCAGCAGAGAGGGGGGGATCACAGATACGCAGTATTTT
15,.,TRBV5-1,TRBJ1-5,.,CASSFAGAANQPQHF,TGCGCCAGCAGCTTCGCAGGGGCAGCAAATCAGCCCCAGCATTTT
13,.,TRBV12-5,TRBJ1-2,.,CAIYREGNYGYTF,TGTGCTATTTACAGGGAGGGGAACTATGGCTACACCTTC
18,.,TRBV30,TRBJ1-5,.,CAWASGSGKRYSNQPQHF,TGTGCCTGGGCGAGTGGGTCAGGGAAGAGGTATAGCAATCAGCCCCAGCATTTT
14,TRBD1,TRBV6-5,TRBJ2-5,.,CASSYSPGGETQYF,TGTGCCAGCAGTTACTCGCCAGGGGGAGAGACCCAGTACTTC
15,.,TRBV30,TRBJ1-2,.,CAWSVSGSRGYGYTF,TGTGCCTGGAGTGTATCCGGGAGCAGGGGCTATGGCTACACCTTC
14,.,TRBV19,TRBJ2-7,.,CATEGRGGYYEQYF,TGTGCCACAGAGGGCCGTGGAGGCTACTACGAGCAGTACTTC
13,.,TRBV2,TRBJ1-1,.,CASNRLLGTEAFF,TGTGCCAGCAACCGGTTGTTGGGCACTGAAGCTTTCTTT
15,.,TRBV7-2,TRBJ1-5,.,CASSLAGRVGQPQHF,TGTGCCAGCAGCTTAGCAGGGAGGGTCGGTCAGCCCCAGCATTTT
15,TRBD1,TRBV7-8,TRBJ2-5,.,CASSPLTGGTETQYF,TGTGCCAGCAGCCCATTGACAGGGGGAACAGAGACCCAGTACTTC